The source of this T cell receptor beta chain is a study of beta chain features in type 1 diabetes. General study findings and limits: In type 1 diabetes patients, VDJ junctions had fewer insertions; deletions at these junctions were more frequent.

TCRB transcripts that were expressed got sequenced, as all of the isolated RNA had been reverse transcribed. TCRdb keeps only in-frame clones here, not all; method: immunoSEQ multiplex PCR. The sample contains over 120,000 clones, 9% to 9.5% of which appear only once. A note on this clone: Its antigen is unknown.

Sort purity for all populations was recorded as exceeding 98%. Germline lookup yields CDR1 KGHSH and CDR2 LQKENI. The V end lost 3 bases, the J end lost 5 bases, and 7 bases lay between the germline ends. The CDR3 has 12 amino acids. This receptor was identified in a man younger than 30 in good health. V and J are TRBV18 and TRBJ2-5; D is perhaps TRBD2 (5 bases). The sequenced sample was central memory CD4+ T cells from blood. CDR3 nucleotides: TGTGCCAGCTCACCGGGAGAGGAGACCCAGTACTTC. Amino acids: CASSPGEETQYF.